A selection of T cell receptor beta chains follows, all from one sample in a study of shared clonotypes between healthy human individuals. TCRdb keeps only in-frame clones here, not all; method: immunoSEQ multiplex PCR. The table records around 1,900,000 clones, over 85% of them present only once. Sequencing used naive CD8+ T cells from PBMCs. The receptors here all came from a man aged 18-30 years in good health. Some clones in this sample may be carry-over from other donors' samples. CDR3s include the opening cysteine and the closing phenylalanine or tryptophan. A D gene is named only where the DNA matches it firmly.

V: TRBV27; J: TRBJ2-2; D: NA; CDR3: CASSPISGELFF; DNA: TGTGCCAGCAGTCCCATATCCGGGGAGCTGTTTTTT
V: TRBV5-1; J: TRBJ1-5; D: TRBD1; CDR3: CASSLGDRGGNQPQHF; DNA: TGCGCCAGCAGCTTGGGGGACAGGGGAGGGAATCAGCCCCAGCATTTT
V: TRBV27; J: TRBJ1-5; D: NA; CDR3: CASSPYGRANQPQHF; DNA: TGTGCCAGCAGTCCCTATGGCAGGGCAAATCAGCCCCAGCATTTT
V: TRBV11-2; J: TRBJ2-1; D: TRBD2; CDR3: CASSLGGGNEQFF; DNA: TGTGCCAGCAGCTTAGGCGGGGGCAATGAGCAGTTCTTC
V: TRBV1; J: TRBJ2-7; D: NA; CDR3: CTSSQEDYLTYEQYF; DNA: TGCACCAGCAGCCAAGAGGACTACCTAACCTACGAGCAGTACTTC
V: TRBV7-2; J: TRBJ1-6; D: NA; CDR3: CASSHPVGINSPLHF; DNA: TGTGCCAGCAGCCACCCGGTAGGGATTAATTCACCCCTCCACTTT
V: TRBV27; J: TRBJ1-1; D: NA; CDR3: CASSLSPGTEAFF; DNA: TGTGCCAGCAGTTTATCGCCCGGCACTGAAGCTTTCTTT
V: TRBV7-9; J: TRBJ1-1; D: NA; CDR3: CASSLDTQPEAFF; DNA: TGTGCCAGCAGCTTAGACACCCAACCTGAAGCTTTCTTT
V: TRBV10-3; J: TRBJ2-1; D: NA; CDR3: CAISESGDSYNEQFF; DNA: TGTGCCATCAGTGAGTCGGGGGATTCCTACAATGAGCAGTTCTTC
V: TRBV27; J: TRBJ1-2; D: NA; CDR3: CASSPREGYDYGYTF; DNA: TGTGCCAGCAGTCCCAGAGAAGGGTATGACTATGGCTACACCTTC
V: TRBV6-1; J: TRBJ1-1; D: NA; CDR3: CASRSQPGLNTEAFF; DNA: TGTGCCAGCAGATCTCAGCCGGGCCTGAACACTGAAGCTTTCTTT
V: TRBV2; J: TRBJ2-7; D: TRBD1; CDR3: CASSEWRDRGDEQYF; DNA: TGTGCCAGCAGTGAATGGAGGGACAGGGGAGACGAGCAGTACTTC
V: TRBV6-6; J: TRBJ2-7; D: TRBD2; CDR3: CASSLNSGPYEQYF; DNA: TGTGCCAGCAGCCTAAATAGCGGGCCCTACGAGCAGTACTTC
V: TRBV7-9; J: TRBJ1-2; D: NA; CDR3: CASSLVVRDAYGYTF; DNA: TGTGCCAGCAGCTTAGTGGTCAGGGACGCCTATGGCTACACCTTC
V: TRBV9; J: TRBJ1-1; D: NA; CDR3: CASSDLLNTEAFF; DNA: TGTGCCAGCAGCGATCTACTGAACACTGAAGCTTTCTTT
V: TRBV30; J: TRBJ2-1; D: NA; CDR3: CAWSGRSGQFF; DNA: TGTGCCTGGAGTGGGAGGAGCGGGCAGTTCTTC
V: TRBV27; J: TRBJ2-2; D: NA; CDR3: CASSLLGPHTGELFF; DNA: TGTGCCAGCAGTTTACTGGGTCCCCACACCGGGGAGCTGTTTTTT
V: TRBV19; J: TRBJ2-1; D: TRBD2; CDR3: CASSISGTSGYNEQFF; DNA: TGTGCCAGTAGTATTTCCGGGACTAGCGGCTACAATGAGCAGTTCTTC
V: TRBV7-2; J: TRBJ2-3; D: TRBD2; CDR3: CASSFTSGSTDTQYF; DNA: TGTGCCAGCAGCTTTACTAGCGGGAGCACAGATACGCAGTATTTT
V: TRBV9; J: TRBJ2-1; D: NA; CDR3: CASSVTTRDDEQFF; DNA: TGTGCCAGCAGCGTAACGACTAGAGACGATGAGCAGTTCTTC
V: TRBV5-1; J: TRBJ2-2; D: NA; CDR3: CASSFHRNNTGELFF; DNA: TGCGCCAGCAGCTTCCATAGAAATAACACCGGGGAGCTGTTTTTT
V: TRBV7-2; J: TRBJ1-4; D: TRBD1; CDR3: CASSLGQGGEKLFF; DNA: TGTGCCAGCAGCTTAGGACAGGGAGGGGAAAAACTGTTTTTT
V: TRBV19; J: TRBJ2-3; D: NA; CDR3: CASSDWVGTDTQYF; DNA: TGTGCCAGTAGTGACTGGGTTGGGACAGATACGCAGTATTTT